This T cell receptor (beta chain) was sequenced for a study of T cell responses to AZD1222 COVID-19 vaccine (dated by TCRdb to about 2021). Context from the whole study: TCR sequencing covered roughly 230 trial participants: about 210 given two doses of AZD1222 and 26 given two doses of MenACWY control vaccine. Trial participants were enrolled by age into subgroups of 18-55, 56-69 and 70-plus years, and around 150, 28 and 57 TCR-sequenced participants, respectively, were included in these subgroups. What the study reported, not specific to this receptor: Because no samples from the day 14 peak response were available, repertoires could be characterized only after the peak T cell response. Reportedly, close to half of the unique spike-specific TCRs recognized epitopes lying outside the regions that are mutated in the B.1.351 and B.1.1.7 variants. The whole spike protein was spanned by vaccine-associated CD4 TCRs, and dominant responses were seen in regions 160-218 and 743-854. After two AZD1222 doses, spike-specific TCR breadth and depth were significantly higher than at day 0 and than in MenACWY recipients. Only five to seven AZD1222 recipients were SARS-CoV-2 seropositive at baseline, limiting conclusions about previously exposed vaccinees. Participants were mostly white British, with more females than males. The authors suggested clonal diversity may have been underestimated. The 56-69-year group was small, and its depth increase did not reach significance, likely because of low power.

CDR1 and CDR2 are read off the germline V gene as SGHTA and FQGNSA. From its cysteine to its phenylalanine, the CDR3 spans 14 amino acids. The kept DNA is CDR3 alone, 42 bases in frame from the first base. Trimming at the junction amounts to 4 bases on V and 6 bases on J, and the germline ends lie 14 bases apart. The CDR3 regions of human TCRbeta chains were subjected to immunosequencing. In the paper's pipeline: Repertoire TCRs were checked for matches against a reference library of SARS-CoV-2-specific TCRs that had been generated using the MIRA antigen-specificity platform. Breadth was defined as the fraction of unique TCRs that were SARS-CoV-2-associated. Depth was defined as the fraction of total T cells that were SARS-CoV-2-associated. Using the MIRA data, each spike-specific TCR was assigned both to the spike region to which the TCR was reactive and to a CD4 or CD8 class. Log10-transformed breadth and depth values were compared by one-way ANOVA with Sidak's multiple comparisons tests. The table comes from immuneACCESS by way of TCRdb, which keeps in-frame sequences with V and J called. Part of the clones is missing from these tables; in studies checked, under half for an unresolved V gene and the rest for unknown reasons. That table furnishes V, J and clone size, whereas the DNA furnished D and trimming. Across this sample there are roughly 58,000 clones, with about 88% seen only once. The top ten clonotypes cover 6.1% of the sample.

What this sample's time point label stands for: about 28 days (+/-7) after the second vaccine dose. AZD1222 recipients with second doses at about 4 weeks or about 12 weeks were pooled, because spike-specific TCR depth and breadth did not differ between schedules. Samples from vaccinated people were obtained from the UK trials COV001 and COV002, which included a single-blind randomized controlled phase 2/3 trial of AZD1222 (ChAdOx1 nCoV-19) in healthy adults. For TCRbeta chain sequencing, PBMC samples from trial participants were taken at day 0 and at day 28 after the second dose. Note on this clone: Its specific antigen is unknown. Base quality data are lacking; no much larger clone is found one base away.

The TCR comes from an adult who received the AZD1222 COVID-19 vaccine. The specimen was peripheral blood, collected 28 days after the second AZD1222 dose. The rearranged chain carries TRBV7-2 and TRBJ2-3, with the D gene uncertain. CDR3 reads: CASSSRALGDTQYF. In nucleotides, the sequence is TGTGCCAGCAGCTCTCGGGCCCTCGGGGATACGCAGTATTTT.